Sequencing of this TCR beta chain was carried out in a study of T cells in Graves' hyperthyroidism and ophthalmopathy. The TCR beta CDR3 regions underwent amplification using RNA transcripts as the source. With the HTBI primer set, the TCR CDR3 went through a first round of RT-PCR. TCRdb reprocessed the multiplex PCR reads with MiXCR, giving one entry per CDR3 protein. The table records about 400,000 distinct CDR3 sequences, around 15% of them present only once. The table lists this clonotype with many counts. Its antigen remains unknown. Ophthalmopathy cases met thresholds of Clinical Activity Score at least 3, NOSPECS grade at least 4 and duration under 3 months. Lactation, pregnancy, other autoimmune disease or uncontrolled infection led to exclusion of patients. Diagnosis rested on symptoms, serum thyroxine and TRAb, thyroid ultrasound, and orbital computed tomography. V was clipped by 5 bases and J by 3 bases; unmatched bases: 13. Germline V CDR1 and CDR2: SGHVS, FQNEAQ. This CDR3 comprises 16 residues.

Study observations and caveats: Blood also showed most of the thyroid clonotypes that were expanded above 0.001.

The clonotype was recovered from a man aged 50 to 60 with Graves' ophthalmopathy. The sequenced sample was blood. This chain connects TRBV7-8 to TRBJ2-7; TRBD1 agrees at 7 bases. CDR3 amino acids: CASSHTFTGQIYEQYF. The CDR3 nucleotides are TGTGCCAGCAGCCATACCTTCACGGGACAGATCTACGAGCAGTACTTC.